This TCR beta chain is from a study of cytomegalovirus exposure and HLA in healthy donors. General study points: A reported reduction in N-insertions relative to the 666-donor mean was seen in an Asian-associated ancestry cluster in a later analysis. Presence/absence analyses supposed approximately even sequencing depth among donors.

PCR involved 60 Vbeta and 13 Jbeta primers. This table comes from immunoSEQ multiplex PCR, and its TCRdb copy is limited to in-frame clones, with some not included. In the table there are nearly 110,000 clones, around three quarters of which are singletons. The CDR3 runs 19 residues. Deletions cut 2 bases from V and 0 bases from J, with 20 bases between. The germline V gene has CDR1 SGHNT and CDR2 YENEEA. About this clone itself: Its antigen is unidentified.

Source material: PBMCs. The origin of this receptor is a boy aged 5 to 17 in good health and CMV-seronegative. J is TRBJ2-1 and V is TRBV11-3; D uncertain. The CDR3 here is CASSLRPLSGGLSYNEQFF. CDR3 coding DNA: TGTGCCAGCAGCTTAAGACCCCTGAGTGGCGGCCTCTCCTACAATGAGCAGTTCTTC.